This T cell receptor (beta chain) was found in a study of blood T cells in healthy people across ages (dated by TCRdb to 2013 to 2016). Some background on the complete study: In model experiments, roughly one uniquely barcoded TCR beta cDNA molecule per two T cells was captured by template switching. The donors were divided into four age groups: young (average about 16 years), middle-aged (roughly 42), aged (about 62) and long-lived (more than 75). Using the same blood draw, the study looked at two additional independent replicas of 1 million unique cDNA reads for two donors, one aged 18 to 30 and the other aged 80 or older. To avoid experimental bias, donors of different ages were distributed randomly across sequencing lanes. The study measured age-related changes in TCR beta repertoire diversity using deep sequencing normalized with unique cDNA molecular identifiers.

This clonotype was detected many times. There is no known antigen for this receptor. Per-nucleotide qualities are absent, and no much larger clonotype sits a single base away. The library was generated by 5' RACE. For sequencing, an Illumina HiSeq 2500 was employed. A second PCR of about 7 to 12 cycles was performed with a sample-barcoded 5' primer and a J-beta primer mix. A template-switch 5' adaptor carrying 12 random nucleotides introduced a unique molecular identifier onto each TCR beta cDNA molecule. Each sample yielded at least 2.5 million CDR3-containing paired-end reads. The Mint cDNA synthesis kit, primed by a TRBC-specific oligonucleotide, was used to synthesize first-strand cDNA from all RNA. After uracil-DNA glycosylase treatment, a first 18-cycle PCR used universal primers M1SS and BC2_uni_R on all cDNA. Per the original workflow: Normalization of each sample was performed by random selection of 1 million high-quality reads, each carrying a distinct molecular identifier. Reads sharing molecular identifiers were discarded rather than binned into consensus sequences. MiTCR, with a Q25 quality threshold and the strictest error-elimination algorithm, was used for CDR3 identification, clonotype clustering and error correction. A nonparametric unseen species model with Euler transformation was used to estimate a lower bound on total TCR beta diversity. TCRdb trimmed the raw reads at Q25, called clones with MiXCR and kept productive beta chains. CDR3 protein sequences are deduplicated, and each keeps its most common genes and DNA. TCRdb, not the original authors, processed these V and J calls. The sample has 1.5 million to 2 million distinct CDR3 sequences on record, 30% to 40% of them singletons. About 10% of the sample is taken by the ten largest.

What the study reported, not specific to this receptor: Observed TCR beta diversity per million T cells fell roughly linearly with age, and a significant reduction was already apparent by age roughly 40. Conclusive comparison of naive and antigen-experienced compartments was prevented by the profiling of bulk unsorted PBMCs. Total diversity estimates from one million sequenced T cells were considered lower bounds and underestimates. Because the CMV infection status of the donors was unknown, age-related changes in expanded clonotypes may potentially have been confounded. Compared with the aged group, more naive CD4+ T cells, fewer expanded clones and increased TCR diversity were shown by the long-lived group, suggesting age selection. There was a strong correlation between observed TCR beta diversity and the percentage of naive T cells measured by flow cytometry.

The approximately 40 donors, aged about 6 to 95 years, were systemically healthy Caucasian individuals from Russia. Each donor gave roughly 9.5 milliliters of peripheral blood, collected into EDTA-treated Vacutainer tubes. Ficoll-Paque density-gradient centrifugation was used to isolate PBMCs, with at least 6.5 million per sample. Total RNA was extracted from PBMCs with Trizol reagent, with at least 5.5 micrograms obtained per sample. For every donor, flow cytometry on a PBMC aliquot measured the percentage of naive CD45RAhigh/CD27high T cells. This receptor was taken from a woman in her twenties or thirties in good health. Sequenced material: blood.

The CDR3 region: CSTTGQGFYEQYF. The DNA sequence reads TGCAGTACCACGGGACAGGGGTTCTACGAGCAGTACTTC. The rearranged segments are TRBV20-1 and TRBJ2-7, with 10 central nucleotides matching TRBD1. CDR1 and CDR2 were assigned from the germline V gene (reference sequence) as DFQATT and SNEGSKA. From the cysteine through the phenylalanine, the CDR3 covers 13 amino acids. Only the CDR3 portion is preserved as DNA: 39 bases, with reading frame beginning at the first base. Unmatched junction bases come to 7, with V trimmed by 8 bases and J by 3 bases.